This T cell receptor (beta chain) stems from a study of technical replicates of blood from a few donors (TCRdb year 2017). The library was built by means of the immunoSEQ multiplex PCR assay. TCRdb mirrors the immuneACCESS table, restricted to in-frame sequences. Some clones are absent from its copies; in checked studies, under half trace to an unresolved V gene, and the reason for the others is unknown. The sample has tens of thousands of clones on record, just over 90% of them singletons. Together, the top ten hold under 0.3% of the sample. Concerning this clone itself: The antigen it binds to is not known. No clone much larger than this one lies a single base away; base qualities are absent.

The CDR3 measures 16 amino acids from cysteine to phenylalanine. Here the CDR3 DNA is all that survives: 48 bases in frame from base 1. Here the chain combines TRBV21-1 and TRBJ2-7; the table's TRBD1 call for D was not verified on the DNA. TRBV21-1 represents a pseudogene. The sequenced material came from T cells isolated from PBMCs. The receptor was derived from a human donor in good health. The nucleotides are TGTGCCAGCAGCCACGAAGCCCAGGGGTGCGCCTACGAGCAGTACTTC. It is translated as CASSHEAQGCAYEQYF.